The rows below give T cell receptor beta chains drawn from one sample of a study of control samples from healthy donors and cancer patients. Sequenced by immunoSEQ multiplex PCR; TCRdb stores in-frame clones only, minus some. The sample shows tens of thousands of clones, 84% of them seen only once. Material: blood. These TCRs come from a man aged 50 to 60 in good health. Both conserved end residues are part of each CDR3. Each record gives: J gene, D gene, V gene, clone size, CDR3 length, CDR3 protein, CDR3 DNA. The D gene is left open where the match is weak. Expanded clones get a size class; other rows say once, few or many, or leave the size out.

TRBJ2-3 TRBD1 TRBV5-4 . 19 CASSPAAGTAPWGTDTQYF TGTGCCAGCAGCCCCGCTGCCGGGACAGCTCCCTGGGGCACAGATACGCAGTATTTT
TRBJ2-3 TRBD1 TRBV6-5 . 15 CASSSGTGGGDTQYF TGTGCCAGCAGTTCCGGGACAGGGGGAGGAGATACGCAGTATTTT
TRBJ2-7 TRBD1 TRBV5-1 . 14 CASSLGTGSGEQYF TGCGCCAGCAGCTTGGGGACAGGCTCGGGGGAGCAGTACTTC
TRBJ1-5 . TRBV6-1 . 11 CASSEFQPQHF TGTGCCAGCAGTGAATTTCAGCCCCAGCATTTT
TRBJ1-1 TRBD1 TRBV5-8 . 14 CASSSVRASGGAFF TGTGCCAGCAGCTCGGTTCGGGCCTCAGGGGGGGCTTTCTTT
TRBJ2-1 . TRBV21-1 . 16 CASSRPRLTTYNEQFF TGTGCCAGCAGCAGGCCGAGACTAACCACCTACAATGAGCAGTTCTTC
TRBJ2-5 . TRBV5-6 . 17 CASSLERLGAQGKTQYF TGTGCCAGCAGCTTGGAAAGGCTCGGGGCCCAGGGTAAGACCCAGTACTTC
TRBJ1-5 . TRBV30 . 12 CAWEIGGQPQHF TGTGCCTGGGAAATAGGGGGGCAGCCCCAGCATTTT
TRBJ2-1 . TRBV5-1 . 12 CASSPGGLEQFF TGCGCCAGCAGCCCCGGGGGGCTTGAGCAGTTCTTC
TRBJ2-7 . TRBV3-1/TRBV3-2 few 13 CASSRGADVGQYF TGTGCCAGCAGCCGAGGGGCCGACGTAGGGCAGTACTTC
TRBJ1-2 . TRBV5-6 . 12 CASSPDTYGYTF TGTGCCAGCAGCCCAGACACCTATGGCTACACCTTC
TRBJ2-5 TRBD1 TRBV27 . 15 CASSFLGQGQETQYF TGTGCCAGCAGTTTTCTGGGACAGGGGCAGGAGACCCAGTACTTC
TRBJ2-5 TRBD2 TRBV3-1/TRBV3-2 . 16 CASSPMASGRAETQYF TGTGCCAGCAGCCCTATGGCTAGCGGGAGGGCAGAGACCCAGTACTTC
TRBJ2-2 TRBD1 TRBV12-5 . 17 CASGLEMGQGITGELFF TGTGCTAGTGGTTTGGAAATGGGACAGGGAATTACCGGGGAGCTGTTTTTT
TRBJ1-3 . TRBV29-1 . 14 CSVEDYGVGNTIYF TGCAGCGTTGAAGACTACGGAGTGGGAAACACCATATATTTT
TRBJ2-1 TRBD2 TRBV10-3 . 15 CAISGGLAGNNEQFF TGTGCCATCAGTGGGGGACTAGCGGGGAACAATGAGCAGTTCTTC
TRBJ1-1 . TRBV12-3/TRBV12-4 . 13 CASSLGGGTEAFF TGTGCCAGCAGTTTGGGGGGTGGCACTGAAGCTTTCTTT
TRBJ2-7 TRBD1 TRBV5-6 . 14 CASTRTGPPYEQYF TGTGCCAGCACCCGGACAGGGCCACCCTACGAGCAGTACTTC
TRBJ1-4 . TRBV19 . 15 CASSIGDATNEKLFF TGTGCCAGTAGTATAGGAGACGCAACTAATGAAAAACTGTTTTTT